This section outlines one TCR beta chain sequence together with its context. Assay used: immunoSEQ multiplex PCR; TCRdb lists only in-frame clones, some missing. Of tens of thousands of clones listed, 84% are singletons. This sample stems from a study of control samples from healthy donors and cancer patients. V was pared by 6 bases and J by 5 bases, with 17 bases between. CDR1 is LNHDA and CDR2 is SQIVND in the germline V gene (reference sequence). This CDR3 comprises 14 residues. The V gene is TRBV19, the J gene TRBJ2-7; D might be TRBD2 (6 bases). Material for sequencing was blood. This sequence originates from a man aged 50 to 60 in good health. The CDR3 DNA sequence: TGTGCCAGTAGGGAGGGCTTTTCAACCAACGAGCAGTACTTC. Translating gives CASREGFSTNEQYF.